This entry is about one T cell receptor (beta chain). This CDR3 is 16 amino acids long. V shed 4 bases and J 8 bases; nucleotides not matched to a gene: 12. Germline lookup yields CDR1 SGHRS and CDR2 YFSETQ. This sample is part of a study of T cell changes during pregnancy in multiple sclerosis. Only in-frame clones appear in the TCRdb table, and some are missing; sequencing was by immunoSEQ multiplex PCR. The sample carries just under 85,000 clones, approximately 90% recorded once. The sequence was collected from a female donor with multiple sclerosis, enrolled in a pregnancy study. This material consisted of peripheral blood, taken in the first trimester of pregnancy. The V gene is TRBV5-1, the J gene TRBJ2-1; 10 nucleotides match TRBD2. CDR3 coding DNA: TGCGCCAGCAGCCTGGGGGCTAGCGGGGGAGGTGATGAGCAGTTCTTC. This codes for CASSLGASGGGDEQFF.